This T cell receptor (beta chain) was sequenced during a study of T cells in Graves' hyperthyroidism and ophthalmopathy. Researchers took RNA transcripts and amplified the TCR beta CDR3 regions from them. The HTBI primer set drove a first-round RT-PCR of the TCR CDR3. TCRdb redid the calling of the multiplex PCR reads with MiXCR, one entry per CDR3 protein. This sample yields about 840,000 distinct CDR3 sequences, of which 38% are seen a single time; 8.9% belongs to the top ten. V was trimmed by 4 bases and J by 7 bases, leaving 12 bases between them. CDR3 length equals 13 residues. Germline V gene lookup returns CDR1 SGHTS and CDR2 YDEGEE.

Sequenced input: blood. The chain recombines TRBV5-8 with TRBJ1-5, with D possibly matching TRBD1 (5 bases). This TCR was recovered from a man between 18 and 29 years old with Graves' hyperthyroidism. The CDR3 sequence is CASSPRGHQPQHF. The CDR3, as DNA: TGTGCCAGCAGCCCGAGGGGCCACCAGCCCCAGCATTTT.